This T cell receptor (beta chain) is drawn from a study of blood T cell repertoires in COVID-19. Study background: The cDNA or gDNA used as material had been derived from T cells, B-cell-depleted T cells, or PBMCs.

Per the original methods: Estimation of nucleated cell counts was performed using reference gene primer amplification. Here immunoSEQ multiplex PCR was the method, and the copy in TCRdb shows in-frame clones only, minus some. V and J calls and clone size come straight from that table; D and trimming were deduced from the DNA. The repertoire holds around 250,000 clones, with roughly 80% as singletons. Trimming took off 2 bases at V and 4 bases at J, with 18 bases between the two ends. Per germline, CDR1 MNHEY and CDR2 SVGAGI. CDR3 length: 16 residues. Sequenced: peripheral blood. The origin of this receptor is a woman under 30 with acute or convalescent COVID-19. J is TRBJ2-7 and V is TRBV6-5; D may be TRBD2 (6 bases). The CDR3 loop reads CASSYLGSGVGYEQYF. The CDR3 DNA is TGTGCCAGCAGTTACCTCGGGTCGGGGGTAGGTTACGAGCAGTACTTC.